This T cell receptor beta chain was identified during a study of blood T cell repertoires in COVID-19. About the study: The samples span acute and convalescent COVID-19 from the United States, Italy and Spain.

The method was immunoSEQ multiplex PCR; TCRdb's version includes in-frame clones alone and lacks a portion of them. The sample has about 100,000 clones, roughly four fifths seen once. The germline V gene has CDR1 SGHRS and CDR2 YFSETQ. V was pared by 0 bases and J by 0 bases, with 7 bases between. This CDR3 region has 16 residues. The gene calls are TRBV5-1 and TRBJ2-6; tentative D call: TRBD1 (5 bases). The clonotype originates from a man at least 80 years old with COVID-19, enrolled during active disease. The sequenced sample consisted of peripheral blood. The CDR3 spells CASSLARASGANVLTF. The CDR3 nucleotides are TGCGCCAGCAGCTTGGCCAGGGCCTCTGGGGCCAACGTCCTGACTTTC.